This is a list of T cell receptor beta chains from one sample in a study of blood T cell repertoires in COVID-19. Assay: immunoSEQ multiplex PCR; the TCRdb copy retains only in-frame clones and omits some. The sample yields about 190,000 clones, 80% seen once. Source material: peripheral blood. All receptors derive from a man aged 60 to 69 with acute or convalescent COVID-19. Both conserved end residues are part of each CDR3. The D gene is left open where the match is weak.

d_call	v_call	j_call	cdr3_nt	cdr3_aa
TRBD2	TRBV18	TRBJ2-3	TGTGCCAGCTCACCGGGACTACACACAGATACGCAGTATTTT	CASSPGLHTDTQYF
TRBD2	TRBV7-9	TRBJ2-1	TGTGCCAGCAGATCGAGGACCTCTTTAGCGGGGGTTGAGAATGAGCAGTTCTTC	CASRSRTSLAGVENEQFF
TRBD2	TRBV2	TRBJ2-3	TGTGCCAGCAGGGGGACTAGCGGGGGAGCAGATACGCAGTATTTT	CASRGTSGGADTQYF
.	TRBV6-1	TRBJ1-6	TGTGCCAGCAGTGCAGGGATCCCCTCCTATAATTCACCCCTCCACTTT	CASSAGIPSYNSPLHF
.	TRBV7-2	TRBJ2-3	TGTGCCAGCAGCTTTGGACACACAGATACGCAGTATTTT	CASSFGHTDTQYF
TRBD2	TRBV10-3	TRBJ2-1	TGTGCCATCAAAGCGGTAGCGGGGGGGAATGAGCAGTTCTTC	CAIKAVAGGNEQFF
TRBD2	TRBV6-5	TRBJ2-5	TGTGCCAGCAGTTCCATTCGACTAGCGGGAGAGGAGACCCAGTACTTC	CASSSIRLAGEETQYF
TRBD2	TRBV5-4	TRBJ2-3	TGTGCCAGCAATATAGCGGGAGGCCACACAGATACGCAGTATTTT	CASNIAGGHTDTQYF
TRBD1	TRBV7-2	TRBJ1-1	TGTGCCAGCAGCTTCTCGACAGGGGTGAACACTGAAGCTTTCTTT	CASSFSTGVNTEAFF
.	TRBV2	TRBJ1-2	TGTGCCAGCACGAGGGACAACGAGGGGGGCTACACCTTC	CASTRDNEGGYTF
.	TRBV3-1/TRBV3-2	TRBJ1-1	TGTGCCAGCAGCCCGGACACGTCTGAAGCTTTCTTT	CASSPDTSEAFF
.	TRBV19	TRBJ1-2	TGTGCCAGTAGTATCCAGGGCGTCGGCTACACCTTC	CASSIQGVGYTF